This TCR beta chain was recovered during a study of shared clonotypes between healthy human individuals. Tens of thousands of T cell genomes (approximately 0.2 ug DNA) went into each sorted-subset replicate. Repertoires were generated with immunoSEQ multiplex PCR, while TCRdb's copy carries only in-frame clones and drops some. The sample consists of about 1 million clones, more than 60% of them appearing once. Material for sequencing was memory CD4+ T cells sorted from blood. Subset denoted: CD45RA-negative fraction. The receptor was derived from a man aged 18 to 35 in good health.

This CDR3 reads CASSEGLGVTGEQFF. CDR3 nucleotides: TGTGCCAGCAGCGAAGGACTGGGAGTCACGGGTGAGCAGTTCTTC. The V and J genes are TRBV5-6 and TRBJ2-1; a possible D gene is TRBD2 (5 bases). Germline V gives CDR1 SGHDT, CDR2 YYEEEE. The CDR3 totals 15 residues. The V and J ends lost 4 bases and 9 bases respectively, with 20 bases between them.